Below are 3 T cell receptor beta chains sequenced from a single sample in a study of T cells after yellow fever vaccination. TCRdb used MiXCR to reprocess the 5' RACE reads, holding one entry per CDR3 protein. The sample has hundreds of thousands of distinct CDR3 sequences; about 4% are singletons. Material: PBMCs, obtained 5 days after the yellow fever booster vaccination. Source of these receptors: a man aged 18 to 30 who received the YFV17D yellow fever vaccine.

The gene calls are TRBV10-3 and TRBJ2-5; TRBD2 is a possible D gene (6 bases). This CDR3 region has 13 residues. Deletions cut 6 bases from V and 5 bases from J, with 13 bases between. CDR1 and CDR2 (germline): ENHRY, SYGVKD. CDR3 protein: CAIRDQAGETQYF. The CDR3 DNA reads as TGTGCCATCAGGGACCAGGCGGGGGAGACCCAGTACTTC.

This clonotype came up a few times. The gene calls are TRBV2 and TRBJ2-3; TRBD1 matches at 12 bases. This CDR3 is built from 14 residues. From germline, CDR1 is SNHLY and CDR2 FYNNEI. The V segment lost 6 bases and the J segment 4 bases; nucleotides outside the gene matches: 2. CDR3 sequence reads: CASRGDRGPDTQYF. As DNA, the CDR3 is TGTGCCAGCAGGGGGGACAGGGGGCCAGATACGCAGTATTTT.

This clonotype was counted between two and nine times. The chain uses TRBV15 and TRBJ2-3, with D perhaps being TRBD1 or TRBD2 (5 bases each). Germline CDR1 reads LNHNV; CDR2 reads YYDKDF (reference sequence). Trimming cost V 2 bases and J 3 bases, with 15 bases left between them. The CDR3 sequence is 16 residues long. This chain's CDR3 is CATSRRRDVGTDTQYF. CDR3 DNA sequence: TGTGCCACCAGCAGACGCCGGGACGTAGGGACAGATACGCAGTATTTT.